The present TCR beta chain was sequenced within a study of T cells after yellow fever vaccination (dated by TCRdb to the late 2010s). Background on the whole study: The SMART-Seq v4 Ultra Low Input RNA kit was used to prepare libraries from fractions with low cell numbers. Bulk TCR alpha and beta repertoires were sequenced longitudinally to track T-cell clones before and after primary and booster YFV17D yellow fever vaccination. Two healthy male donors, one aged 18 to 29 and one aged 30 to 39 years, were included in the cohort. Blood was collected at multiple timepoints before and after primary and secondary immunization, and bulk PBMC replicates and cell subsets were isolated. Beyond this particular receptor, the publication reports: Compared with the primary T-cell response, the secondary T-cell response was weaker but faster, peaking on day 5 rather than day 15. Computational filtering was required because FACS-sorted repertoires could contain abundant contaminating clonotypes from the bulk population. After the booster, most clones that had expanded after primary vaccination were detected again (approximately 95% of CD4 and under 90% of CD8), suggesting broad maintenance of memory. Because only two donors were included in the study, the extent to which the findings can be generalized is limited. A small share of clonotypes occurred in both CD4 and CD8 compartments, likely arising from convergent recombination.

Points on this clonotype: The antigen it recognizes is unknown. An end of the junction differs from the germline gene, which may be a read error.

TCR cDNA was made using 5'RACE template switching, a step that added a universal primer site and unique molecular identifiers. Priming for cDNA synthesis came from both the TCR alpha and TCR beta constant segments. Libraries were amplified in two PCR steps, with sample barcodes and sequencing adapters added in the second step. Sequencing of the libraries was done on either Illumina HiSeq 2500 (2x100 bp) or NovaSeq (2x150 bp). The published analysis was carried out like this. Demultiplexing of reads and collapsing into UMI consensus sequences were performed with MIGEC, and V(D)J alignment was carried out with MiXCR. Vaccine-responding clonotypes were identified with edgeR using replicate PBMC samples, with FDR below 0.01 and a log2 fold change above 5 up to day 15 being required. Bulk clonotypes were assigned CD4 or CD8 identity according to which sequenced CD4 or CD8 repertoire held them at higher abundance. TCRdb passed the public sequencing reads through fastp at Q25 and MiXCR, retaining productive beta sequences. CDR3 protein duplicates are merged, each entry listing the most common genes and DNA. TCRdb's processing, not the authors', yielded these V and J calls. Counted in this sample were some 670,000 distinct CDR3 sequences; 10% to 15% of them appeared once. The top ten clonotypes cover about 15% of the sample.

The treatment or condition label here, explained by the study, means: live attenuated yellow fever vaccine strain. At every blood-draw timepoint, two biological replicates of bulk PBMCs were collected. A standard Ficoll-Paque protocol was used to isolate PBMCs from peripheral blood. TriZol was used to extract RNA from bulk PBMCs, from CD4 and CD8 fractions, and from dextramer-positive and dextramer-negative fractions. The CDR3 contains 16 residues, cysteine and phenylalanine counted. Only the CDR3 DNA stays, 48 bases, in frame from base 1. CDR1 and CDR2, looked up from the germline V gene (reference sequence), are DFQATT and SNEGSKA.

The sequence came from a man aged 30 to 45 who received the YFV17D yellow fever vaccine. The chain links TRBV20-1 with TRBJ2-1, and possibly TRBD2, on 5 matching bases. The sample consisted of PBMCs, taken on the day of the yellow fever booster vaccination. The base sequence is TGCTGTGCTAGAGACCCCAACGAGGGCCATCACAATGAGCAGTTCTTC. It translates to CCARDPNEGHHNEQFF.